This T cell receptor beta chain was identified during a study of molecular identifiers for immune sequencing clone quantification. TCRdb redid the calling of the PCR reads with MiXCR, one entry per CDR3 protein. Altogether more than 8,000 distinct CDR3 sequences are present, 20% to 25% being singletons, with the ten largest covering more than 1.4%. This clonotype was recorded many times. Its specificity is unknown. The CDR3 is 15 amino acids. Germline assignment: CDR1 LNHNV and CDR2 YYDKDF (reference sequence). Trimming took 5 bases from V and 8 from J; bases not matched to a gene: 13. Overall study findings and caveats: In naive cells, clones above 20 RNA copies held under 1% of molecules, whereas in effector cells they held over 98%.

The V and J genes are TRBV15 and TRBJ2-3; 7 nucleotides align to TRBD1. The TCR sequence derives from a human donor in good health. Some libraries in this study had Jurkat cell RNA spiked in. Sequenced material: naive CD8+ T cells from blood, with Jurkat cell RNA spiked in. The subset here: FACS-sorted CD8+CD4-CCR7+CD45RA+ naive T cells. The CDR3 coding sequence is TGTGCCACCAGCGAACACAGGGGACCGCATGGTACGCAGTATTTT. Translating gives CATSEHRGPHGTQYF.